A selection of T cell receptor beta chains follows, all from one sample in a study of Ad26.COV2.S vaccination and SARS-CoV-2 variants. Sequenced by immunoSEQ multiplex PCR; TCRdb stores in-frame clones only, minus some. This sample has about 500,000 clones, with approximately 90% found just once. The sequencing here drew on peripheral blood, taken in a trial of Ad26.COV2.S vaccine versus placebo. The receptors come from a person aged 18-65 years who received the Ad26.COV2.S COVID-19 vaccine or a placebo. Both conserved end residues are trimmed from each CDR3. The order of the fields is V gene, J gene, CDR3 protein.

v_gene: TRBV28
j_gene: TRBJ1-1
CDR3aa: ASSSLKAF

v_gene: TRBV6-5
j_gene: TRBJ2-1
CDR3aa: ASRRSGDNEQF

v_gene: TRBV2
j_gene: TRBJ2-5
CDR3aa: ASSEGLVDGETQY

v_gene: TRBV6-2/TRBV6-3
j_gene: TRBJ1-6
CDR3aa: ASSTWNSPLH

v_gene: TRBV6-6
j_gene: TRBJ2-3
CDR3aa: ASSLRGLAGGTRSDTQY

v_gene: TRBV2
j_gene: TRBJ1-2
CDR3aa: ASSELTYSVDGYT

v_gene: TRBV25-1
j_gene: TRBJ1-4
CDR3aa: ASSDSMGGEKLF

v_gene: TRBV7-9
j_gene: TRBJ2-1
CDR3aa: ASSLGRTSGSSYNEQF

v_gene: TRBV6-6
j_gene: TRBJ1-4
CDR3aa: ASSSSGGPEKLF

v_gene: TRBV5-1
j_gene: TRBJ2-3
CDR3aa: ASSLLAGVPDTQY

v_gene: TRBV28
j_gene: TRBJ1-1
CDR3aa: ASSFGQGWTEAF

v_gene: TRBV3-1/TRBV3-2
j_gene: TRBJ2-2
CDR3aa: ASSQGWANTGELF

v_gene: TRBV18
j_gene: TRBJ1-3
CDR3aa: ASSSAPVPSGRAGNTIY

v_gene: TRBV10-2
j_gene: TRBJ2-7
CDR3aa: ASSESQGVTYEQY

v_gene: TRBV3-1/TRBV3-2
j_gene: TRBJ2-3
CDR3aa: ASSQDPGSFTDTQY

v_gene: TRBV6-5
j_gene: TRBJ2-7
CDR3aa: ASSYSQGQGVHEQY

v_gene: TRBV6-2/TRBV6-3
j_gene: TRBJ2-2
CDR3aa: ASSSAWRAGELF

v_gene: TRBV13
j_gene: TRBJ2-2
CDR3aa: ASSSLTGELF

v_gene: TRBV2
j_gene: TRBJ1-6
CDR3aa: ASTTAQNSPLH

v_gene: TRBV28
j_gene: TRBJ2-1
CDR3aa: ASSLREAPYNEQF

v_gene: TRBV5-1
j_gene: TRBJ2-5
CDR3aa: ASSPGRITKETQY

v_gene: TRBV18
j_gene: TRBJ1-3
CDR3aa: ASSPSLGTASGNTIY

v_gene: TRBV2
j_gene: TRBJ1-6
CDR3aa: ASSEAGQGNSPLH

v_gene: TRBV7-2
j_gene: TRBJ2-4
CDR3aa: ASSSTGGRNIQY

v_gene: TRBV19
j_gene: TRBJ1-2
CDR3aa: ASNPGGYGYT

v_gene: TRBV6-6
j_gene: TRBJ2-3
CDR3aa: ASSRYRTDTQY

v_gene: TRBV29-1
j_gene: TRBJ2-3
CDR3aa: SVHSSADTQY

v_gene: TRBV27
j_gene: TRBJ1-1
CDR3aa: ASRTNTEAF

v_gene: TRBV18
j_gene: TRBJ1-2
CDR3aa: ASSLIGQANYGYT

v_gene: TRBV3-1/TRBV3-2
j_gene: TRBJ2-5
CDR3aa: ASSQDPAAQETQY

v_gene: TRBV3-1/TRBV3-2
j_gene: TRBJ2-7
CDR3aa: ASSQDTLAAYEQY

v_gene: TRBV5-5
j_gene: TRBJ2-5
CDR3aa: ASSRGHQETQY

v_gene: TRBV30
j_gene: TRBJ2-5
CDR3aa: AWTPPVGLAGQETQY

v_gene: TRBV29-1
j_gene: TRBJ1-1
CDR3aa: SVGVGRVTEAF

v_gene: TRBV5-1
j_gene: TRBJ2-1
CDR3aa: ASSLARESDEQF

v_gene: TRBV4-2
j_gene: TRBJ2-1
CDR3aa: ASSQDTSGRAEQF

v_gene: TRBV6-6
j_gene: TRBJ2-7
CDR3aa: ASSYSGRSYEQY

v_gene: TRBV4-1
j_gene: TRBJ1-2
CDR3aa: ASSQGGQYGYT

v_gene: TRBV13
j_gene: TRBJ2-3
CDR3aa: ASSSRRGTDTQY

v_gene: TRBV7-9
j_gene: TRBJ1-1
CDR3aa: ASSFKGTLGTEAF

v_gene: TRBV6-5
j_gene: TRBJ1-4
CDR3aa: ASVLRLPTNEKLF

v_gene: TRBV2
j_gene: TRBJ2-7
CDR3aa: ASSEPYEQY

v_gene: TRBV7-2
j_gene: TRBJ1-6
CDR3aa: ASNNQGLQSPLH

v_gene: TRBV2
j_gene: TRBJ1-1
CDR3aa: ASSREEAF

v_gene: TRBV19
j_gene: TRBJ2-5
CDR3aa: ASSLGTGEETQY

v_gene: TRBV4-2
j_gene: TRBJ1-2
CDR3aa: ASSRGINGYT

v_gene: TRBV7-3
j_gene: TRBJ2-3
CDR3aa: ASSLQGQSLRGTDTQY

v_gene: TRBV18
j_gene: TRBJ2-2
CDR3aa: ASSPNRRTNTGELF

v_gene: TRBV9
j_gene: TRBJ1-2
CDR3aa: ASSTTGVSNYGYT

v_gene: TRBV5-4
j_gene: TRBJ1-2
CDR3aa: ASSWGAGIRDGYT

v_gene: TRBV7-3
j_gene: TRBJ2-3
CDR3aa: ASSLGPGTDTQY

v_gene: TRBV20-1
j_gene: TRBJ1-2
CDR3aa: SASKTGVNYGYT

v_gene: TRBV28
j_gene: TRBJ1-2
CDR3aa: ASSSVYGYT

v_gene: TRBV6-6
j_gene: TRBJ1-6
CDR3aa: ASSFRVAPLH

v_gene: TRBV28
j_gene: TRBJ1-1
CDR3aa: ASSGTGVENTEAF

v_gene: TRBV18
j_gene: TRBJ2-6
CDR3aa: ASSPDRLSGANVLT

v_gene: TRBV6-5
j_gene: TRBJ2-1
CDR3aa: ATYSGGVENEQF

v_gene: TRBV28
j_gene: TRBJ1-2
CDR3aa: ASSHWTGLVTNYGYT

v_gene: TRBV3-1/TRBV3-2
j_gene: TRBJ1-2
CDR3aa: ASSQVKSPWGGYT